Presented here are 3 T cell receptor beta chains from one specimen sequenced in a study of blood T cell repertoires in COVID-19. Here immunoSEQ multiplex PCR was the method, and the copy in TCRdb shows in-frame clones only, minus some. The sample has roughly 250,000 clones, 83% seen once. Sequenced: peripheral blood. Receptor source: a woman aged 45-65 years with acute or convalescent COVID-19.

This clone was counted a single time. The chain carries TRBV19 and TRBJ2-1; 12 bases align to TRBD2. There are 17 residues in the CDR3. Germline V gene data show CDR1 as LNHDA and CDR2 as SQIVND (reference sequence). V was clipped by 3 bases and J by 2 bases; unmatched bases: 5. CDR3 loop: CASSIGLAGTPYNEQFF. The CDR3 DNA follows: TGTGCCAGTAGTATCGGACTAGCGGGAACTCCCTACAATGAGCAGTTCTTC. Filled out from reference TRBV19 and TRBJ2-1, the complete variable domain reads DGGITQSPKYLFRKEGQNVTLSCEQNLNHDAMYWYRQDPGQGLRLIYYSQIVNDFQKGDIAEGYSVSREKKESFPLTVTSAQKNPTAFYLCASSIGLAGTPYNEQFFGPGTRLTVL.

The chain is built from TRBV19 and TRBJ2-7; D is possibly TRBD1 (5 bases). The CDR3 loop spans 16 amino acids. The germline gives CDR1 LNHDA, CDR2 SQIVND (reference sequence). Deletions cut 7 bases from V and 5 bases from J, with 24 bases between. The CDR3 DNA reads as TGTGCCAGTAAATCTTCTCAGGCAGGGCCTGGGCACGAGCAGTACTTC. Protein product: CASKSSQAGPGHEQYF.

This clone came up a few times. V gene TRBV4-3 combines with J gene TRBJ1-5; 11 bases agree with TRBD1. The CDR3 totals 15 residues. The V gene end was trimmed by 0 bases and the J gene end by 7 bases; junction bases not matched to a gene: 2. Germline loops: CDR1 LGHNA, CDR2 YSLEER. This CDR3 reads CASSQDWTGGQPQHF. The CDR3, as DNA: TGCGCCAGCAGCCAAGATTGGACAGGGGGCCAGCCCCAGCATTTT.